The rows below give T cell receptor beta chains drawn from one sample of a study of shared T cell receptors in the human thymus. Assay used: immunoSEQ multiplex PCR; TCRdb lists only in-frame clones, some missing. There are hundreds of thousands of clones in the sample; around 87% occur only once, and just under 0.0095% lies in the top ten. These records were also assigned to another study, of human thymus T cells.

The sequencing sample was made of thymocytes. The receptor set was obtained from a boy under three years old with a congenital heart defect. Both conserved end residues are part of each CDR3. A D gene is named only where the DNA matches it firmly. A clone size is listed for some rows: how often the clone was seen (once, few, many), or a class if it is expanded.

NA,TRBJ1-1,TRBV5-6,NA,TGTGCCAGCAGCTTGCGCGGAGCGATTTTGAACACTGAAGCTTTCTTT,CASSLRGAILNTEAFF
NA,TRBJ1-5,TRBV19,NA,TGTGCCAGTACTCCGGGTCCTGCGGTGCAGCCCCAGCATTTT,CASTPGPAVQPQHF
NA,TRBJ2-7,TRBV4-3,NA,TGCGCCAGCAGCCAAGCCAGGGACGGGAGTCTCGACGAGCAGTACTTC,CASSQARDGSLDEQYF
NA,TRBJ2-2,TRBV5-6,NA,TGTGCCAGCAGCTTGCCGGGTGGGGCCACCGGGGAGCTGTTTTTT,CASSLPGGATGELFF
few,TRBJ2-7,TRBV15,TRBD1,TGTGCCACCAGCCGACAGGGACAGGCCGGCTCCTACGAGCAGTACTTC,CATSRQGQAGSYEQYF
NA,TRBJ2-1,TRBV4-3,TRBD2,TGCGCCAGCAGCCAATTGGGGAGGGTCAACCTTTACAATGAGCAGTTCTTC,CASSQLGRVNLYNEQFF
NA,TRBJ2-7,TRBV6-5,NA,TGTGCCAGCAAGAACACAGGGTCTTACTCCTACGAGCAGTACTTC,CASKNTGSYSYEQYF
NA,TRBJ2-2,TRBV5-6,TRBD2,TGTGCCATGTCGGGAAGGCGGGAGTCCGGGGAGCTGTTTTTT,CAMSGRRESGELFF
NA,TRBJ2-3,TRBV27,TRBD2,TGTGCCAGCAGCGCCTCACCTTCAGCGGGAGGAACAGATACGCAGTATTTT,CASSASPSAGGTDTQYF
NA,TRBJ2-7,TRBV7-9,TRBD1,TGTGCCAGCAGCTTAGGGCGGACAGGGGTGGTTGGGTACGAGCAGTACTTC,CASSLGRTGVVGYEQYF
NA,TRBJ2-7,TRBV28,TRBD1,TGTGCCAGCAGTACAGGGGCCGAGCAGTACTTC,CASSTGAEQYF
NA,TRBJ1-5,TRBV30,TRBD1,TGTGCCTGGAGTGTATCCGGGACAGGGATGAAGAATCAGCCCCAGCATTTT,CAWSVSGTGMKNQPQHF
NA,TRBJ1-1,TRBV28,TRBD1,TGTGCCAGCAGTGGGACCCCGGACAGGGATTCCACTGAAGCTTTCTTT,CASSGTPDRDSTEAFF
NA,TRBJ1-1,TRBV19,NA,TGTGCCAGTACTCTCGCGGGGGGTCACCTGAACACTGAAGCTTTCTTT,CASTLAGGHLNTEAFF
NA,TRBJ2-3,TRBV9,TRBD2,TGTGCCAGCAGCGCACCCGAGCGGGAAAGTGAAGATACGCAGTATTTT,CASSAPERESEDTQYF
NA,TRBJ2-2,TRBV11-2,TRBD1,TGTGCCAGCAGCTACCTGCTGAGACAGGGAACCGGGGAGCTGTTTTTT,CASSYLLRQGTGELFF
few,TRBJ2-3,TRBV7-8,TRBD1,TGTGCCAGCTCCCAACCTGACTCGGACAGGGGATGTCTTGGTACGCAGTATTTT,CASSQPDSDRGCLGTQYF
NA,TRBJ2-7,TRBV4-3,TRBD1,TGCGCCAGCAGCCCTCACCCAACAGGGGGGTACGAGCAGTACTTC,CASSPHPTGGYEQYF
NA,TRBJ1-5,TRBV19,NA,TGTGCCAGTAGTATGACGGACAATAGCAATCAGCCCCAGCATTTT,CASSMTDNSNQPQHF
NA,TRBJ1-4,TRBV15,TRBD1,TGTGCCACCAGTCCCTTGTCCGGGACAGGGGGGGGTGCAACTAATGAAAAACTGTTTTTT,CATSPLSGTGGGATNEKLFF
NA,TRBJ1-1,TRBV13,NA,TGTGCCAGCAGCATACCAGCGGGCACTGAAGCTTTCTTT,CASSIPAGTEAFF
NA,TRBJ1-4,TRBV27,NA,TGTGCCAGCAGTTTATCGAAGCGGGGGGGAAATGAAAAACTGTTTTTT,CASSLSKRGGNEKLFF